A single sample is the source of the 17 T cell receptor beta chains below, sequenced in a study of identifying expanded T cells in peripheral blood. The data were produced by immunoSEQ multiplex PCR, yet TCRdb's version contains in-frame clones alone and is incomplete. The sample yields 81,000 or so clones, 65% to 85% seen once. Sequencing was performed on blood. All receptors come from a person aged 18 to 69 in good health.

The V call is TRBV19, the J call TRBJ2-4; D is uncertain. Germline V gives CDR1 LNHDA, CDR2 SQIVND (reference sequence). This CDR3 region has 12 residues. V was pared by 6 bases and J by 7 bases, with 10 bases between. CDR3 amino acids: CASRSWRNIQYF. The CDR3 DNA follows: TGTGCCAGTAGGAGTTGGCGTAACATTCAGTACTTC.

The chain employs TRBV7-2 and TRBJ2-4; 7 nucleotides line up with TRBD2. Germline CDR1 and CDR2: SGHTA and FQGNSA. Unmatched junction bases numbered 9, after V lost 4 bases and J lost 0 bases. This CDR3 comprises 17 residues. The CDR3 loop is CASSSGLVQRAKNIQYF. CDR3 coding DNA: TGTGCCAGCAGCTCCGGACTAGTCCAAAGAGCCAAAAACATTCAGTACTTC.

This rearrangement joins TRBV7-9 to TRBJ2-7; TRBD1 matches at 7 bases. Germline CDR1 and CDR2: SEHNR and FQNEAQ (reference sequence). V was pared by 5 bases and J by 7 bases, with 14 bases of the junction left unmatched. The CDR3 is 15 amino acids. In nucleotides, the CDR3 is TGTGCCAGCAGCCCCCGGACAGGCTTCCTCCCGGAGCAGTACTTC. It codes for CASSPRTGFLPEQYF.

The gene calls are TRBV28 and TRBJ1-2; tentatively, D is TRBD1 (5 bases). Trimming removed 5 bases from V and 3 bases from J, with 13 bases in between. CDR3 length: 14 amino acids. CDR1 is MDHEN, CDR2 SYDVKM, per germline. CDR3 sequence: CASSQTGTHYGYTF. The CDR3 DNA reads TGTGCCAGCAGTCAGACCGGGACGCACTATGGCTACACCTTC.

This clone was seen only once. V usage is TRBV28 and J usage is TRBJ2-7; 9 bases are a match to TRBD1. The V segment lost 9 bases and the J segment 6 bases; nucleotides outside the gene matches: 9. This CDR3 has 13 residues. Germline CDR1 and CDR2: MDHEN and SYDVKM. CDR3 nucleotide sequence: TGTGCCAGTCACAGGGGGCGGGGCGTCGAGCAGTACTTC. It translates to CASHRGRGVEQYF. The full variable domain, rest sourced from reference TRBV28 and TRBJ2-7, is DVKVTQSSRYLVKRTGEKVFLECVQDMDHENMFWYRQDPGLGLRLIYFSYDVKMKEKGDIPEGYSVSREKKERFSLILESASTNQTSMYLCASHRGRGVEQYFGPGTRLTVT.

The CDR3 DNA reads as TGTGCCAGCAGCGGCCCTACTAGCGGGAACTCCTACGAGCAGTACTTC. It specifies CASSGPTSGNSYEQYF. This rearrangement joins TRBV9 to TRBJ2-7, with 10 bases aligning to TRBD2. Trimming cost V 3 bases and J 0 bases; bases outside gene matches: 6. Germline V gene sequence: CDR1 SGDLS, CDR2 YYNGEE. The CDR3 spans 16 residues.

The gene calls are TRBV9 and TRBJ1-1; D remains unclear. CDR1 is SGDLS and CDR2 is YYNGEE in the germline V gene. This CDR3 has 12 residues. Between the trimmed V and J ends, which lost 4 bases and 1 base, there was a span of 5 bases. CDR3 region: CASSWRNTEAFF. As DNA, the CDR3 is TGTGCCAGCAGCTGGAGGAACACTGAAGCTTTCTTT.

The chain joins TRBV6-6 to TRBJ2-7; D might be TRBD1 (6 bases). Germline V lookup: CDR1 MNHNY, CDR2 SVGAGI (reference sequence). The length of the CDR3 is 14 residues. Trimming removed 4 bases at V and 5 bases at J, with 15 bases between. CDR3 loop: CASSFGGSGDEQYF. The CDR3 DNA is TGTGCCAGCAGTTTTGGGGGCTCGGGCGACGAGCAGTACTTC.

The chain links TRBV28 to TRBJ2-3; 9 positions match TRBD1. The junction had 6 bases not matched to a gene; V was cut back by 6 bases and J by 2 bases. Germline-derived CDR1 and CDR2 are MDHEN and SYDVKM. The CDR3 has 15 residues. The CDR3 nucleotides are TGTGCCAGCAGGACAGGGGGAAGCTACACAGATACGCAGTATTTT. It yields the protein CASRTGGSYTDTQYF.

This chain connects TRBV19 to TRBJ2-1; TRBD2 agrees at 8 bases. In germline, CDR1 is LNHDA, CDR2 SQIVND (reference sequence). V dropped 3 bases and J dropped 9; count of bases not matched to a gene: 10. The length of the CDR3 is 15 residues. The CDR3 protein is CASSIGGVLKGEQFF. CDR3 coding DNA: TGTGCCAGTAGTATCGGGGGGGTTCTGAAGGGTGAGCAGTTCTTC.

The chain recombines TRBV10-3 with TRBJ2-1; perhaps TRBD2 as D (6 bases). The germline V and J ends were trimmed by 0 bases and 4 bases, with 10 bases remaining between them. This CDR3 region has 15 residues. CDR1 ENHRY and CDR2 SYGVKD come from the germline V gene. CDR3 sequence reads: CAISESWEAYNEQFF. The CDR3 region has the DNA TGTGCCATCAGTGAGTCTTGGGAGGCGTACAATGAGCAGTTCTTC.

This chain uses TRBV28 with TRBJ2-1; D unclear. From germline, CDR1 is MDHEN and CDR2 SYDVKM. V was cut by 6 bases and J by 0 bases, with 12 bases left in between. The CDR3 consists of 15 residues. CDR3 DNA: TGTGCCAGCAGCTCACTACTTCTCTCCTACAATGAGCAGTTCTTC. It codes for CASSSLLLSYNEQFF.

V is TRBV6-6 and J is TRBJ1-2, with 7 bases lining up with TRBD1. J was trimmed by 3 bases and V by 0 bases; bases with no gene match: 7. Per the germline V gene, CDR1 is MNHNY and CDR2 is SVGAGI (reference sequence). The CDR3 runs 16 residues. This CDR3 reads CASSYSPGQAHYGYTF. The CDR3 DNA follows: TGTGCCAGCAGTTACTCGCCAGGACAGGCGCACTATGGCTACACCTTC.

This clone was counted a few times. This rearrangement joins TRBV7-9 to TRBJ2-1; D call uncertain. CDR3 length equals 12 residues. Germline-derived CDR1 and CDR2 are SEHNR and FQNEAQ (reference sequence). V was trimmed by 8 bases and J by 7 bases, leaving 12 bases between them. CDR3 sequence (DNA): TGTGCCAGCCAGTCGGTCACGAATGAGCAGTTCTTC. This encodes CASQSVTNEQFF.

The chain joins TRBV6-1 to TRBJ2-1, with D uncertain. Germline lookup yields CDR1 MNHNS and CDR2 SASEGT. CDR3 size: 15 residues. Trimming removed 1 base at V and 0 bases at J, with 7 bases between. CDR3 nucleotide sequence: TGTGCCAGCAGTGAAGTCGGAAGCTCCTACAATGAGCAGTTCTTC. As protein: CASSEVGSSYNEQFF.

With respect to this clone: Other DNA sequences in this specimen translate into the identical CDR3. The gene calls are TRBV27 and TRBJ1-5; possibly TRBD1 for D (5 bases). Trimming removed 6 bases from V and 0 bases from J, with 12 bases in between. In germline, CDR1 is MNHEY, CDR2 SMNVEV (reference sequence). The CDR3 runs to 15 residues. In nucleotides, the CDR3 is TGTGCCAGCAGCCCTGGGACGGGTAGCAATCAGCCCCAGCATTTT. Its translation: CASSPGTGSNQPQHF.

The chain recombines TRBV27 with TRBJ1-5, with D hard to call. Trimming took 8 bases from V and 0 from J, leaving 11 bases between them. The length of the CDR3 is 14 residues. CDR1 is MNHEY and CDR2 is SMNVEV in the germline V gene (reference sequence). CDR3 DNA sequence: TGTGCCAGCCGCTCCGATTATAGCAATCAGCCCCAGCATTTT. Protein: CASRSDYSNQPQHF.